This is a list of T cell receptor beta chains from one sample in a study of prognosis after radiotherapy for stage I lung cancer. TCRdb called the multiplex PCR reads again in MiXCR, with one record for every CDR3 protein. The profile shows around 26,000 distinct CDR3 sequences, around 46% of them singletons. This specimen consisted of PBMCs, obtained before or after stereotactic body radiation therapy (not recorded which). The receptors derive from a donor aged 50 or older with non-small cell lung cancer. Both conserved end residues are part of each CDR3. The D gene is left open where the match is weak. Rows give clone size only sometimes, using once, few, many, or a class for an expanded clone.

v_gene: TRBV12-3/TRBV12-4; d_gene: NA; abundance: NA; j_gene: TRBJ1-5; CDR3nt: TGTGCCAGCAGATTAGGGCGGCAGGTTTACTGTCAGCCCCAGCATTTT; CDR3aa: CASRLGRQVYCQPQHF
v_gene: TRBV28; d_gene: TRBD2; abundance: NA; j_gene: TRBJ2-2; CDR3nt: TGTGCCAGCAGTAGCGGGAAAACCGGGGAGCTGTTTTTT; CDR3aa: CASSSGKTGELFF
v_gene: TRBV12-3/TRBV12-4; d_gene: NA; abundance: many; j_gene: TRBJ2-1; CDR3nt: TGTGCCAGCAGTAGGAGGGGAGGGGGGATCTACAATGAGCAGTTCTTC; CDR3aa: CASSRRGGGIYNEQFF
v_gene: TRBV12-3/TRBV12-4; d_gene: TRBD1; abundance: many; j_gene: TRBJ2-3; CDR3nt: TGTGCCAGCAGTTTCCGGACAGGGGGCACAGATACGCAGTATTTT; CDR3aa: CASSFRTGGTDTQYF
v_gene: TRBV28; d_gene: TRBD1; abundance: NA; j_gene: TRBJ1-5; CDR3nt: TGTGCCAGCAGTTTACCGGGACAGTTCCAGCCCCAGCATTTT; CDR3aa: CASSLPGQFQPQHF
v_gene: TRBV19; d_gene: TRBD2; abundance: NA; j_gene: TRBJ2-7; CDR3nt: TGTGCCAGTAGTAAGGGGTGGTCTAGCGGGAGGAAGAGCTCCTACGATCAGTACTTC; CDR3aa: CASSKGWSSGRKSSYDQYF
v_gene: TRBV4-2; d_gene: TRBD2; abundance: NA; j_gene: TRBJ2-7; CDR3nt: TGTTCCAGCAGCCAGGACCTCGGACTAGACGAGCAGTACTTC; CDR3aa: CSSSQDLGLDEQYF
v_gene: TRBV30; d_gene: NA; abundance: medium-sized; j_gene: TRBJ1-1; CDR3nt: TGTGCCTGGAGTCCGGGGGGGAGTGAAGCTTTCTTT; CDR3aa: CAWSPGGSEAFF
v_gene: TRBV28; d_gene: NA; abundance: NA; j_gene: TRBJ1-2; CDR3nt: TGTGCCAGTGCTCGCGCGTCTAGTGTGAATGGCTACACCTTC; CDR3aa: CASARASSVNGYTF
v_gene: TRBV28; d_gene: NA; abundance: NA; j_gene: TRBJ2-7; CDR3nt: TGTGCCAGCAGTTTCCTCCTCGGGGGGACATGGACAACATACGATCAGTACTTC; CDR3aa: CASSFLLGGTWTTYDQYF
v_gene: TRBV7-3; d_gene: NA; abundance: NA; j_gene: TRBJ2-2; CDR3nt: TGTGCCAGCAGCTTAATGGGGAGTTTGGGCACCGGGGAGCTGTTTTTT; CDR3aa: CASSLMGSLGTGELFF
v_gene: TRBV20-1; d_gene: NA; abundance: many; j_gene: TRBJ2-6; CDR3nt: TGCAGTGCTAGAGTTGCGGGGCGCGGGGCCAACGTCCTGACTTTC; CDR3aa: CSARVAGRGANVLTF
v_gene: TRBV7-9; d_gene: TRBD1; abundance: many; j_gene: TRBJ2-5; CDR3nt: TGTGCCAGCAAAAAAGAACAGGGGCCGCAAGAGACCCAGTACTTC; CDR3aa: CASKKEQGPQETQYF
v_gene: TRBV15; d_gene: NA; abundance: NA; j_gene: TRBJ1-4; CDR3nt: TGTGCCACCACCAGAGAGGGGAGGGCAACTAATGAAAAACTGTTTTTT; CDR3aa: CATTREGRATNEKLFF
v_gene: TRBV6-2/TRBV6-3; d_gene: NA; abundance: NA; j_gene: TRBJ1-1; CDR3nt: TGTGCCGCCGAGGTTCGGGGGTCAAGGAACACTGAAGCTTTCTTT; CDR3aa: CAAEVRGSRNTEAFF
v_gene: TRBV5-8; d_gene: NA; abundance: many; j_gene: TRBJ2-5; CDR3nt: TGTGCCAGCAGCTTGGATAGGGAGACCCAGTACTTC; CDR3aa: CASSLDRETQYF
v_gene: TRBV5-1; d_gene: NA; abundance: medium-sized; j_gene: TRBJ2-2; CDR3nt: TGCGCCAGCAGCTTGGTAGGGGTCAGTCACGGGGAGCTGTTTTTT; CDR3aa: CASSLVGVSHGELFF
v_gene: TRBV20-1; d_gene: TRBD1; abundance: NA; j_gene: TRBJ1-6; CDR3nt: TGCAGTGCTCAACCCCCGGGACAGGGATCACCCCTCCACTTT; CDR3aa: CSAQPPGQGSPLHF
v_gene: TRBV7-6; d_gene: TRBD1; abundance: many; j_gene: TRBJ1-1; CDR3nt: TGTGCCAGCAGCTTTGACAGGGGCACTGAAGCTTTCTTT; CDR3aa: CASSFDRGTEAFF
v_gene: TRBV19; d_gene: TRBD2; abundance: many; j_gene: TRBJ2-3; CDR3nt: TGTGCCAGTAGTATATGGAGCGGGGGGCCCCTTCCTACGCAGTATTTT; CDR3aa: CASSIWSGGPLPTQYF
v_gene: TRBV7-3; d_gene: TRBD2; abundance: many; j_gene: TRBJ2-3; CDR3nt: TGTGCCAGCAGCTTACTAGCGGGGGGGCCAGATACGCAGTATTTT; CDR3aa: CASSLLAGGPDTQYF
v_gene: TRBV6-1; d_gene: TRBD1; abundance: many; j_gene: TRBJ1-2; CDR3nt: TGTGCCAGCATCCCCGGACAGGGGCCTAACTATGGCTACACCTTC; CDR3aa: CASIPGQGPNYGYTF
v_gene: TRBV24-1; d_gene: TRBD1; abundance: many; j_gene: TRBJ1-1; CDR3nt: TGTGCCACCAAACAGGGGAGTAGCACTGAAGCTTTCTTT; CDR3aa: CATKQGSSTEAFF
v_gene: TRBV25-1; d_gene: NA; abundance: many; j_gene: TRBJ1-1; CDR3nt: TGTGCCAGCACAGATTATTACAGGGATGTAGCTTTCTTT; CDR3aa: CASTDYYRDVAFF
v_gene: TRBV4-1; d_gene: NA; abundance: many; j_gene: TRBJ2-1; CDR3nt: TGCGCCAGCAGCCCGGAGGGGCAGGGTGCCTACAATGAGCAGTTCTTC; CDR3aa: CASSPEGQGAYNEQFF
v_gene: TRBV28; d_gene: NA; abundance: many; j_gene: TRBJ2-1; CDR3nt: TGTGCCAGCAGTTTATACGAAAACAATGAGCAGTTCTTC; CDR3aa: CASSLYENNEQFF
v_gene: TRBV9; d_gene: NA; abundance: many; j_gene: TRBJ1-5; CDR3nt: TGTGCCAGCAGCGTAGAGGACGGTAATCAGCCCCAGCATTTT; CDR3aa: CASSVEDGNQPQHF
v_gene: TRBV14; d_gene: NA; abundance: NA; j_gene: TRBJ2-3; CDR3nt: TGTGCCAGCAGCCAACTGCCAACAGATACGCAGTATTTT; CDR3aa: CASSQLPTDTQYF
v_gene: TRBV19; d_gene: NA; abundance: many; j_gene: TRBJ2-2; CDR3nt: TGTGCCAGTAGTATAGCGGGAACTGACGGGGAGCTGTTTTTT; CDR3aa: CASSIAGTDGELFF